This T cell receptor (beta chain) was captured by sequencing in a study of cytomegalovirus exposure and HLA in healthy donors. Deletions cut 4 bases from V and 10 bases from J, with 14 bases between. Germline CDR1 reads MNHNS; CDR2 reads SASEGT. The CDR3 runs 14 residues. PCR involved 60 Vbeta and 13 Jbeta primers. Only in-frame clones appear in the TCRdb table, and some are missing; sequencing was by immunoSEQ multiplex PCR. The data hold 170,000 or so clones, with roughly 75% observed a single time. V and J are TRBV6-1 and TRBJ2-6; D may be TRBD1 (6 bases). The sample consisted of PBMCs. The origin of this receptor is a woman in her forties or fifties in good health and CMV-seropositive. CDR3 sequence (DNA): TGTGCCAGCAGTGCGTCCGGGACATTGAACGTCCTGACTTTC. This encodes CASSASGTLNVLTF.